This T cell receptor beta chain was found in a study of shared clonotypes between healthy human individuals. Some clones are missing from TCRdb's copy, which holds only in-frame ones; the method was immunoSEQ multiplex PCR. The sample has 550,000 to 600,000 clones; roughly 72% are singletons. Looked up from germline, CDR1 is WSHSY and CDR2 is SAAADI. CDR3 length: 15 residues. Trimming left V 7 bases short and J 5 bases short, with 21 bases between. The rearrangement uses TRBV10-2 and TRBJ2-7, with D possibly being TRBD1 or TRBD2 (7 bases each). This sequence originates from a woman between 35 and 50 years old in good health. Some clones in this sample may be carry-over from other donors' samples. What was sequenced was PBMCs. The CDR3 loop is CASTGGRGAKNEQYF. CDR3 DNA: TGCGCCAGCACAGGGGGACGGGGGGCTAAGAACGAGCAGTACTTC.